This T cell receptor (beta chain) derives from a study of blood T cells in healthy people across ages. Each sample had at least 6.5 million PBMCs isolated. Sample-barcoded 5' priming and a J-beta primer mix drove a second PCR of about 7 to 12 cycles. MiXCR, run by TCRdb on the 5' RACE reads, gives a single entry per CDR3 protein. Among 1.5 million to 2 million distinct CDR3 sequences, about 31% were seen once, and the ten largest hold roughly 12%. The sample taken for sequencing was blood. The sequence came from a woman in her 30s in good health.

CDR3 DNA: TGCGCCAGCAGCTTGGGACTAGCGGGGGTGACCACGGATACGCAGTATTTT. As protein: CASSLGLAGVTTDTQYF. V and J are TRBV5-1 and TRBJ2-3, with TRBD2 matching over 12 bases. The CDR3 has 17 amino acids. V trimming: 0 bases; J trimming: 6 bases; junction bases outside the gene matches: 8. Germline V gene data show CDR1 as SGHRS and CDR2 as YFSETQ.